The entry below gives a single T cell receptor (beta chain) sequence along with its context. Its specificity is unknown. The entry originates in a study of blood T cells in healthy people across ages. Study results and caveats: Per million T cells, TCR beta diversity dropped about linearly as age rose. PBMCs left unsorted prevented a conclusive naive versus antigen-experienced comparison. Long-lived donors carried more naive CD4+ cells and greater diversity than aged donors. Changes seen in expanded clonotypes were possibly confounded by donor CMV status left unknown.

The second PCR ran roughly 6 to 12 cycles with a sample-barcoded 5' primer and J-beta primers. TCRdb used MiXCR to reprocess the 5' RACE reads, holding one entry per CDR3 protein. The sample has about 1.6 million distinct CDR3 sequences, roughly a third seen once. The ends lost 6 bases at V and 4 bases at J; junction bases unmatched: 11. The length of the CDR3 is 16 residues. Germline lookup yields CDR1 MDHEN and CDR2 SYDVKM. This clonotype was sampled from a woman between 25 and 40 years old in good health. Source material: blood. V is TRBV28 and J is TRBJ2-1; 8 nucleotides match TRBD2. The CDR3 DNA reads TGTGCCAGCAGAGTTTCACTAGCGGCGACGTACAATGAGCAGTTCTTC. It specifies CASRVSLAATYNEQFF.